This T cell receptor (beta chain) originates from a study of CD8 T cells in ankylosing spondylitis. TCR beta libraries were made by quantitative 5'-RACE with molecular barcodes. Using its own MiXCR run on the 5' RACE reads, TCRdb lists one record per CDR3 protein. The sample contains 150,000 to 200,000 distinct CDR3 sequences, 13% of which appear only once. The study, taken as a whole, reports: Some of these motif variants have turned up before, in reports on reactive arthritis synovial fluid and blood. Clones linked to disease were reported to show significant enrichment in matched ankylosing spondylitis synovial fluid. Characteristic, it appeared, of ankylosing spondylitis blood was a TCR beta motif of 7 or 8 highly homologous variants.

This clonotype has a count of ten or more. Its matching antigen is unknown. CDR1 is SGHTA, CDR2 FQGNSA, per germline. V lost 3 bases and J lost 3, with 12 bases in between. The CDR3 covers 14 residues. The receptor's source is a female donor with ankylosing spondylitis or in good health (not recorded which). The specimen sequenced was blood, either unsorted or a sorted T cell fraction (not recorded which). This chain joins TRBV7-2 and TRBJ2-7, with D perhaps TRBD2 (6 bases). The chain's CDR3 is CASSFGRNYYEQYF. The CDR3 DNA reads as TGTGCCAGCAGCTTTGGGAGGAATTACTACGAGCAGTACTTC.